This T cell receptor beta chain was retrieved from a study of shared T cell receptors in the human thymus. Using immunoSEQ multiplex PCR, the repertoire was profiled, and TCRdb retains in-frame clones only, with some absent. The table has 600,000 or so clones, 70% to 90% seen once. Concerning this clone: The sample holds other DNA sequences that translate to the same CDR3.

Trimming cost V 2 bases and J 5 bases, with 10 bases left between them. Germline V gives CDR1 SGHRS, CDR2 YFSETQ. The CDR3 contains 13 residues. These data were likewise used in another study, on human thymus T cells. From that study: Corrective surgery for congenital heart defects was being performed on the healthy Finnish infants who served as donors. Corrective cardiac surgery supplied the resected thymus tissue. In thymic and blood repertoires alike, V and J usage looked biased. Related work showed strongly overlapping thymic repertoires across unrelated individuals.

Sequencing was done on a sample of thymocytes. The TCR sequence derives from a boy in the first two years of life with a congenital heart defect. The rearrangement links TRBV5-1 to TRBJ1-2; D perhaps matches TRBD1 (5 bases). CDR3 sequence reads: CASSFDRFYGYTF. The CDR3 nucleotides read TGCGCCAGCAGCTTCGACAGATTTTATGGCTACACCTTC.